A selection of T cell receptor beta chains follows, all from one sample in a study of blood T cell repertoires in COVID-19. Libraries were prepared by immunoSEQ multiplex PCR; TCRdb keeps only in-frame clonotypes and omits some of them. The sample includes roughly 340,000 clones, 85% to 90% of them seen just once. The sequenced sample was peripheral blood. The receptors here all came from a woman in her 70s with COVID-19, enrolled during active disease. Each CDR3 is given with its conserved first and last residue. The D gene is left open where the match is weak. A clone size is listed for some rows: how often the clone was seen (once, few, many), or a class if it is expanded.

J: TRBJ1-3
size: NA
V: TRBV5-1
D: TRBD1
DNA: TGCGCCAGCAGCCAAGGGACAGGGACTGGAAACACCATATATTTT
CDR3: CASSQGTGTGNTIYF

J: TRBJ1-3
size: NA
V: TRBV11-2
D: NA
DNA: TGTGCCAGCAGCACGACAACAGGAAACACCATATATTTT
CDR3: CASSTTTGNTIYF

J: TRBJ1-1
size: NA
V: TRBV5-1
D: NA
DNA: TGCGCCAGCAGCCCTGTCCTGACAGTGAACACTGAAGCTTTCTTT
CDR3: CASSPVLTVNTEAFF

J: TRBJ2-3
size: NA
V: TRBV5-1
D: TRBD2
DNA: TGCGCCAGCAGCTTGGCTAGCGGGGGGGCGGAAGATACGCAGTATTTT
CDR3: CASSLASGGAEDTQYF

J: TRBJ2-1
size: NA
V: TRBV7-2
D: NA
DNA: TGTGCCAGCAGCTTAGAGGTGAGGGAGCAGTTCTTC
CDR3: CASSLEVREQFF

J: TRBJ2-5
size: NA
V: TRBV18
D: NA
DNA: TGTGCCAGCTCGACGGAGGGGGAGACCCAGTACTTC
CDR3: CASSTEGETQYF

J: TRBJ2-7
size: NA
V: TRBV5-1
D: NA
DNA: TGCGCCAGCAGCTTGGCCATCAGTGAGGCGGGGGAGCAGTACTTC
CDR3: CASSLAISEAGEQYF

J: TRBJ1-2
size: NA
V: TRBV2
D: NA
DNA: TGTGCCAGCAGTCTCCAGGGTCCCCATGGCTACACCTTC
CDR3: CASSLQGPHGYTF

J: TRBJ1-6
size: once
V: TRBV7-9
D: NA
DNA: TGTGCCAGCAGCTTAGGGACTCCCTATAATTCACCCCTCCACTTT
CDR3: CASSLGTPYNSPLHF

J: TRBJ1-3
size: NA
V: TRBV7-3
D: NA
DNA: TGTGCCAGCAGCTTAAACAGGCCCGGAGCTGGAAACACCATATATTTT
CDR3: CASSLNRPGAGNTIYF

J: TRBJ1-2
size: NA
V: TRBV28
D: TRBD1
DNA: TGTGCCAGCATCGGGACAGGGGAGGTTGGCTACACCTTC
CDR3: CASIGTGEVGYTF

J: TRBJ1-2
size: NA
V: TRBV5-4
D: NA
DNA: TGTGCCGGAGCTCGTGACAGGTCTAACTATGGCTACACCTTC
CDR3: CAGARDRSNYGYTF

J: TRBJ2-1
size: NA
V: TRBV2
D: NA
DNA: TGTGCCAGCAGAAAAGGACTGATTTTCTCCTACAATGAGCAGTTCTTC
CDR3: CASRKGLIFSYNEQFF

J: TRBJ1-2
size: once
V: TRBV21-1
D: NA
DNA: TGTGCCAGCAGCACTGAGGGGAGCGGAGGGGGCGTGGGCACCTTC
CDR3: CASSTEGSGGGVGTF

J: TRBJ1-4
size: NA
V: TRBV6-6
D: TRBD1
DNA: TGTGCCAGCAGTCCCCAGGGACAGGGTCCCAAAACTAATGAAAAACTGTTTTTT
CDR3: CASSPQGQGPKTNEKLFF